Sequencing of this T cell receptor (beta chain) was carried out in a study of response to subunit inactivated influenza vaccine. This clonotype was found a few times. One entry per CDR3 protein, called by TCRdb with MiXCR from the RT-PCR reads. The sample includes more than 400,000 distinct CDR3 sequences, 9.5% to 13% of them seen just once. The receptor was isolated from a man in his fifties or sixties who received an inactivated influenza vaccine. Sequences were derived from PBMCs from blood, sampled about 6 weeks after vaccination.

CDR3 sequence: CASSSGHDFSGNTIYF. CDR3 sequence (DNA): TGTGCCAGCAGCTCGGGACACGATTTCTCTGGAAACACCATATATTTT. This chain uses TRBV7-2 with TRBJ1-3; a possible D gene is TRBD1 (6 bases). V lost 4 bases to trimming and J lost 0 bases, with 13 bases between them. Germline V lookup: CDR1 SGHTA, CDR2 FQGNSA. The CDR3 is 16 residues long.